The 5 T cell receptor beta chains below come from one sample, sequenced in a study of human T cells and chemical hapten exposure. Noted time point: pre-sensitization, week 0. Specified treatment: therapeutic diphenylcyclopropenone sensitization with weekly scalp DPC. TCRdb called the RACE reads again in MiXCR, with one record for every CDR3 protein. The profile shows more than 150,000 distinct CDR3 sequences, about 31% of them singletons. Sequenced material: whole blood, taken in connection with sensitization to the hapten diphenylcyclopropenone (DPC). These receptors all come from a woman in her twenties or thirties with alopecia areata. Some clones in this sample may be carry-over from other donors' samples.

This clonotype appeared once. With only one base between it and a far larger clone, this is likely a read error. This chain uses TRBV7-3 with TRBJ2-6; D is uncertain. Germline lookup yields CDR1 SGHTA and CDR2 FQGTGA. The CDR3 consists of 12 residues. Trimming stripped 5 bases from V and 2 bases from J, with 1 base between. Here the CDR3 reads CASSAGANVLTF. In DNA, the CDR3 is TGTGCCAGCAGCGCTGGGGCCAACGTCCTGACTTTC.

This sequence joins TRBV28 and TRBJ2-1; D not certain. Trimming removed 7 bases at V and 2 bases at J, with 15 bases between. The CDR3 runs 15 residues. CDR1 is MDHEN, CDR2 SYDVKM, per germline. CDR3 residues: CASTPRTPPYNEQFF. The DNA of the CDR3 is TGTGCCAGCACCCCTCGGACGCCTCCCTACAATGAGCAGTTCTTC. The variable domain in full, completed from reference TRBV28 and TRBJ2-1, reads DVKVTQSSRYLVKRTGEKVFLECVQDMDHENMFWYRQDPGLGLRLIYFSYDVKMKEKGDIPEGYSVSREKKERFSLILESASTNQTSMYLCASTPRTPPYNEQFFGPGTRLTVL.

The chain joins TRBV28 to TRBJ1-1, with no clear D. Germline values: CDR1 MDHEN, CDR2 SYDVKM. V was shortened by 2 bases and J by 3 bases, with 7 bases between the two germline ends. The CDR3 has 13 amino acids. CDR3 DNA: TGTGCCAGCAGTTTAAGATTTGACACTGAAGCTTTCTTT. Translation gives CASSLRFDTEAFF.

The chain recombines TRBV10-3 with TRBJ2-7; D remains ambiguous. CDR3 length: 14 residues. The V end lost 4 bases, the J end lost 0 bases, and 10 bases lay between the germline ends. Germline CDR1 is ENHRY and CDR2 is SYGVKD. The DNA of the CDR3 is TGTGCCATCAGTGCGGGCGAAGTCTCCTACGAGCAGTACTTC. This gives the protein CAISAGEVSYEQYF.

V and J are TRBV7-9 and TRBJ2-3; possible D gene TRBD1, 5 bases. Germline V gene data show CDR1 as SEHNR and CDR2 as FQNEAQ (reference sequence). This CDR3 has 13 amino acids. Trimming stripped 5 bases from V and 4 bases from J, with 10 bases between. The CDR3 is CASSADRPDTQYF. The DNA of the CDR3 is TGTGCCAGCAGCGCAGACAGACCAGATACGCAGTATTTT.